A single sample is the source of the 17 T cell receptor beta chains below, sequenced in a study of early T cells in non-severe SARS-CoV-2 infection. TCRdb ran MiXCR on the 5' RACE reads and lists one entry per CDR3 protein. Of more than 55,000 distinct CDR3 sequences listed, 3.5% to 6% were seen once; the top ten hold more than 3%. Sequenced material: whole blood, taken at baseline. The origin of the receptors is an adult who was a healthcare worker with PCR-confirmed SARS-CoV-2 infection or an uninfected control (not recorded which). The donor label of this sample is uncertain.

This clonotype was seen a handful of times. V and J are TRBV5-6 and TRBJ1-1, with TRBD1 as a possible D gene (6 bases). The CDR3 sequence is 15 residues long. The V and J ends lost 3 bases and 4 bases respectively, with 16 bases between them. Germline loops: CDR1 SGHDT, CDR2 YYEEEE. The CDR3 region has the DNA TGTGCCAGCAGCTACCGGGGCCCAGGGGTCACTGAAGCTTTCTTT. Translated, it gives CASSYRGPGVTEAFF.

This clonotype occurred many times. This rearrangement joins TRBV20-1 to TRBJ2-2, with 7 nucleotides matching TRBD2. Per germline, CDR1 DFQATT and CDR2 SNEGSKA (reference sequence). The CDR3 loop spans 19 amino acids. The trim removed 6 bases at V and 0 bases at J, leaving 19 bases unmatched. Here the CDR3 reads CSAPPRPGSGFPNTGELFF. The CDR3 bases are TGCAGTGCCCCCCCACGGCCCGGTAGCGGGTTCCCGAACACCGGGGAGCTGTTTTTT.

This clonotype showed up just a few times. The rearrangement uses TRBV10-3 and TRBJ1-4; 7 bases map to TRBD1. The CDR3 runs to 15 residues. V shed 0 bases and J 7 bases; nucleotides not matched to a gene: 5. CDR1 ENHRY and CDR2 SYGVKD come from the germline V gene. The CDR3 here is CAISESTGSGEKLFF. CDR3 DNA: TGTGCCATCAGTGAGTCGACAGGGAGCGGTGAAAAACTGTTTTTT.

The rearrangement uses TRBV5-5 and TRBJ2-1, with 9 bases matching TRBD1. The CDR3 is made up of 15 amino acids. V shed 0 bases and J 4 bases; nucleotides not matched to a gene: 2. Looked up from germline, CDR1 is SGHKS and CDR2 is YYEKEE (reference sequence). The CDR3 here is CASSLDRGRYNEQFF. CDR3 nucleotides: TGTGCCAGCAGCTTGGACAGGGGGCGGTACAATGAGCAGTTCTTC.

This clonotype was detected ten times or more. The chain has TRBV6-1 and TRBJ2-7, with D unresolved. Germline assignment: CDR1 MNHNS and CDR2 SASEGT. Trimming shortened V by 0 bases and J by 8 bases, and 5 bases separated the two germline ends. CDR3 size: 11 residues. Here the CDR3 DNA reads TGTGCCAGCAGTGAAGCGGGGAAGCAGTACTTC. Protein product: CASSEAGKQYF.

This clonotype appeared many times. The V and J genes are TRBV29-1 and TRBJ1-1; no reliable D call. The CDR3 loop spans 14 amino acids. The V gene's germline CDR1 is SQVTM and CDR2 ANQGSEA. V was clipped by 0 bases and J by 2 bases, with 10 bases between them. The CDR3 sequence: CSVEDDRPNTEAFF. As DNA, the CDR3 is TGCAGCGTTGAAGACGATCGACCCAACACTGAAGCTTTCTTT.

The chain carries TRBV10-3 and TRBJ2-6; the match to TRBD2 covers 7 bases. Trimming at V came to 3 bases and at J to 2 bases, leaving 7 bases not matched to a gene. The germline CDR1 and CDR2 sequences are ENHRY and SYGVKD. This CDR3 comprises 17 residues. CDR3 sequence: CAISESTSRTGANVLTF. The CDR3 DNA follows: TGTGCCATCAGTGAATCGACTAGCAGAACTGGGGCCAACGTCCTGACTTTC.

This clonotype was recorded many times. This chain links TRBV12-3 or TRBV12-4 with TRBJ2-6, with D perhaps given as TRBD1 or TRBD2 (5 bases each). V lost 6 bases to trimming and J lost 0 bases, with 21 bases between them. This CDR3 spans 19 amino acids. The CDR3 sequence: CASSNRDPSAPSGANVLTF. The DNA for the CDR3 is TGTGCCAGCAGCAATCGGGACCCCTCAGCCCCCTCTGGGGCCAACGTCCTGACTTTC.

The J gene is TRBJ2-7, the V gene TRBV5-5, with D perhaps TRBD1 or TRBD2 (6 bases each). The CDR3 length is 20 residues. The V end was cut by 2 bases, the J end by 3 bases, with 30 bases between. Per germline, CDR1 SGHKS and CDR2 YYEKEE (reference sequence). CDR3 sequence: CASSFLPAGQTSRGFYEQYF. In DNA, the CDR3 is TGTGCCAGCAGCTTTCTTCCAGCCGGACAGACCTCCCGGGGGTTCTACGAGCAGTACTTC.

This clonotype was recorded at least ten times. The DNA of the CDR3 is TGTGCCAGCTCACCGGGACAGGGGGCATCGGAGACCCAGTACTTC. Protein product: CASSPGQGASETQYF. The rearrangement joins TRBV18 to TRBJ2-5; 12 nucleotides agree with TRBD1. The V and J ends lost 3 bases and 5 bases, in that order; junction bases with no gene match: 4. Germline values: CDR1 KGHSH, CDR2 LQKENI. CDR3 length equals 15 residues.

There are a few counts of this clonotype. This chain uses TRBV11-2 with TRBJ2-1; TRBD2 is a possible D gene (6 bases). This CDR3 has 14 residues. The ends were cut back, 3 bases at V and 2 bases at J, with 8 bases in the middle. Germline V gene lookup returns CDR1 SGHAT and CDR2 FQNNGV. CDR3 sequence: CASSFRLAYNEQFF. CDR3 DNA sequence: TGTGCCAGCAGCTTTAGACTAGCCTACAATGAGCAGTTCTTC.

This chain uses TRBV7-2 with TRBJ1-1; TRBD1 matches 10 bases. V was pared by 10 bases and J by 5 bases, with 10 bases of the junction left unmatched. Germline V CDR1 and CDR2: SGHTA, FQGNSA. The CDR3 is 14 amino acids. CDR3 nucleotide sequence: TGTGCCACTGACAGGGGGCAGTTATTGACTGAAGCTTTCTTT. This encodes CATDRGQLLTEAFF.

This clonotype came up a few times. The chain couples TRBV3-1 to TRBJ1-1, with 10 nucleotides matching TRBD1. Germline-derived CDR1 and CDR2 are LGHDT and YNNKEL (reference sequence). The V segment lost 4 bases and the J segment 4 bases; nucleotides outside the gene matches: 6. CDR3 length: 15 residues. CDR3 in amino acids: CASSPRDRGPTEAFF. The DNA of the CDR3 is TGTGCCAGCAGCCCGAGAGACAGGGGGCCCACTGAAGCTTTCTTT.

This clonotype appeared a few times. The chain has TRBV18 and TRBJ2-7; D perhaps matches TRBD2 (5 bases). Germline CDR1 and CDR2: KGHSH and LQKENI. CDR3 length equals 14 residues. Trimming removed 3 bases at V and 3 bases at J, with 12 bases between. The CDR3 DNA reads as TGTGCCAGCTCACCTAGGACGGACTTCTACGAGCAGTACTTC. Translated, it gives CASSPRTDFYEQYF.

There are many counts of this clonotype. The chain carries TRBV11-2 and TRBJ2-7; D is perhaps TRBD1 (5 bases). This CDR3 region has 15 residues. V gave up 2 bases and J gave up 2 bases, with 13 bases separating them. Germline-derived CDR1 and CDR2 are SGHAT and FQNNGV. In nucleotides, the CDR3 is TGTGCCAGCAGCTTAAGTACGGACACCGCCTACGAGCAGTACTTC. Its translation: CASSLSTDTAYEQYF.

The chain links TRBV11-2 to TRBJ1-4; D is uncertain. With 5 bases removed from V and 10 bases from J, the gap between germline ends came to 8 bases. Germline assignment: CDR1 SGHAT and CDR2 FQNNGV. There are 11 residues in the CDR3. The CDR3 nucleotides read TGTGCCAGCAGCACCTCTGTAAAACTGTTTTTT. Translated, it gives CASSTSVKLFF.

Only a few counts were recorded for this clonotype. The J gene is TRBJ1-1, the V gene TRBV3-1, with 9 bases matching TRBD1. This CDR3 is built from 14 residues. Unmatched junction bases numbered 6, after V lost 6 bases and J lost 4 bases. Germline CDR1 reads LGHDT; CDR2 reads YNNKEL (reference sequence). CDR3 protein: CASRHTTGGTEAFF. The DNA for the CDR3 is TGTGCCAGCAGGCATACGACAGGGGGCACTGAAGCTTTCTTT.